Shown below are 5 T cell receptor beta chains from a single sample sequenced in a study of T-cell reconstitution after alpha-beta-depleted transplantation in children. TCRbeta library preparation incorporated unique molecular identifiers. TCRdb reprocessed the PCR reads via MiXCR and lists one record per CDR3 protein. The repertoire includes approximately 650,000 distinct CDR3 sequences, around 12% of them detected once, and 0.79% sits in the top ten. The specimen comprised PBMCs, sampled before TCRalphabeta/CD19-depleted stem cell transplant. These receptors came from a girl aged 2-10 years with congenital amegakaryocytic thrombocytopenia, due to receive a stem cell transplant.

This clonotype was counted many times. CDR3 sequence reads: CSARTSVNEQFF. The CDR3 DNA follows: TGCAGTGCCAGGACTAGCGTCAATGAGCAGTTCTTC. The V call is TRBV20-1, the J call TRBJ2-1, with 9 bases identical to TRBD2. The germline V gene has CDR1 DFQATT and CDR2 SNEGSKA (reference sequence). J gave up 6 bases and V 6 bases, and 3 bases lay outside the gene matches. The CDR3 runs to 12 residues.

This clonotype was seen only a few times. This chain uses TRBV4-1 with TRBJ2-1, with D perhaps assigned TRBD1 or TRBD2 (5 bases each). V was trimmed by 1 base and J by 0 bases, leaving 10 bases between them. The germline CDR1 and CDR2 sequences are MGHRA and YSYEKL. CDR3 size: 16 residues. The CDR3 sequence: CASSQVVGGSYNEQFF. Here the CDR3 DNA reads TGCGCCAGCAGCCAAGTAGTTGGGGGCTCCTACAATGAGCAGTTCTTC.

This clonotype was seen more than once but under ten times. As DNA, the CDR3 is TGTGCCAGCAGTTTAATAGTCGCAGGGCCTTCCTACGAGCAGTACTTC. This codes for CASSLIVAGPSYEQYF. The chain employs TRBV12-3 or TRBV12-4 and TRBJ2-7; a possible D gene is TRBD1 (5 bases). The CDR3 loop spans 16 amino acids. Between the trimmed V and J ends, which lost 2 bases and 1 base, there was a span of 15 bases.

This clonotype came up many times. J is TRBJ1-6 and V is TRBV5-1, with TRBD1 identical over 9 bases. This CDR3 is 16 amino acids long. With 5 bases clipped from V and 0 bases from J, the junction kept 3 bases outside the gene matches. Germline V gene lookup returns CDR1 SGHRS and CDR2 YFSETQ. This chain's CDR3 is CASRGQGSSYNSPLHF. The CDR3, as DNA: TGCGCCAGCAGAGGACAGGGGAGCTCCTATAATTCACCCCTCCACTTT.

In its sample, this clonotype was seen a few times. The chain joins TRBV5-1 to TRBJ2-7, with D perhaps matching TRBD1 (6 bases). Trimming removed 6 bases at V and 6 bases at J, with 25 bases between. The CDR3 sequence is 16 residues long. Per the germline V gene, CDR1 is SGHRS and CDR2 is YFSETQ. The CDR3 DNA reads as TGCGCCAGCACTGTCGGACAGCACTTATCCTTTTCCGAGCAGTACTTC. Translated: CASTVGQHLSFSEQYF.